The clone carrying this T cell receptor beta chain turned up a few times. Its specificity is not known. TCR beta cDNA libraries included unique molecular identifiers. MiXCR, applied by TCRdb to the PCR reads, yields one record per CDR3 protein. The data hold about 540,000 distinct CDR3 sequences, with 30% to 40% observed a single time. This specimen comes from a study of post-analysis software for immune sequencing data. CDR3 length: 17 amino acids. V dropped 3 bases and J dropped 8 bases, with 25 bases sitting between them. Looked up from germline, CDR1 is MNHNS and CDR2 is SASEGT. General observations from the study: Among multiple sclerosis patients, normalized Chao1 diversity was significantly below that of controls. Patients had higher frequencies than controls of roughly five TRBV segments, including TRBV5-6, TRBV5-1 and TRBV20-1.

Sequenced sample: blood. This TCR was sampled from a girl under 18 with multiple sclerosis. This chain joins TRBV6-1 and TRBJ2-5, with D unclear. The CDR3 reads CASSDIGRATQKRTQYF. In DNA form, the CDR3 reads TGTGCCAGCAGTGATATCGGCCGGGCTACCCAGAAGAGAACCCAGTACTTC.